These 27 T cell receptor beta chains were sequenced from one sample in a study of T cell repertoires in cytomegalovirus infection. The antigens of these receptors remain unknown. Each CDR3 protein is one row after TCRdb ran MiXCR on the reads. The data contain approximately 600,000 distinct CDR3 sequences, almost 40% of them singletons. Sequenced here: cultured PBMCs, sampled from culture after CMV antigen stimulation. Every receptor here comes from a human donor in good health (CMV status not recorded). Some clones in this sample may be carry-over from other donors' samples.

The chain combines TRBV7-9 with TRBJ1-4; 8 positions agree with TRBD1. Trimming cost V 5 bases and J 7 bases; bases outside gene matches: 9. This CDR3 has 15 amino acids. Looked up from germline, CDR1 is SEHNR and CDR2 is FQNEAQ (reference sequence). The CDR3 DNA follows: TGTGCCAGCAGCCCAGGACAGGGCTTTAGTGAAAAACTGTTTTTT. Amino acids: CASSPGQGFSEKLFF.

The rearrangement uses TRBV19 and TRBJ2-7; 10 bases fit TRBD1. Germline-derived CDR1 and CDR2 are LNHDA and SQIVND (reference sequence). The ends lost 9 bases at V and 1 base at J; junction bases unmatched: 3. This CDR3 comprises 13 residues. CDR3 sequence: CASRDRGSYEQYF. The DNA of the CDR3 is TGTGCCAGCCGGGACAGGGGATCCTACGAGCAGTACTTC.

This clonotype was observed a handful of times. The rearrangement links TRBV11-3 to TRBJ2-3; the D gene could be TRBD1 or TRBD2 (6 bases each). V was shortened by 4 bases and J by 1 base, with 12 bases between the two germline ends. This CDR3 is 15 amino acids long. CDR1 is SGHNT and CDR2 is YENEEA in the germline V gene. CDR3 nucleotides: TGTGCCAGCAGCTCTTTGGAGGGGGGCACAGATACGCAGTATTTT. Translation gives CASSSLEGGTDTQYF.

DNA for the CDR3: TGTGCCAGCTCACCATCCCGGGACAGACCCTACGAGCAGTACTTC. This sequence encodes CASSPSRDRPYEQYF. V is TRBV18 and J is TRBJ2-7, with 7 bases aligning to TRBD1. Germline V gene data show CDR1 as KGHSH and CDR2 as LQKENI. V shed 2 bases and J 2 bases; nucleotides not matched to a gene: 6. The length of the CDR3 is 15 residues.

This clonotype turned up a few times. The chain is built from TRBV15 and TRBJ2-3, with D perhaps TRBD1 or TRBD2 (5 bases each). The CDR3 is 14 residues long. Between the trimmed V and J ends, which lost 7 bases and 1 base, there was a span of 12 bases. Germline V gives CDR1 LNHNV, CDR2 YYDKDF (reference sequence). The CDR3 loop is CATTRDRGTDTQYF. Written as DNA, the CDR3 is TGTGCCACCACTAGGGACCGGGGCACAGATACGCAGTATTTT.

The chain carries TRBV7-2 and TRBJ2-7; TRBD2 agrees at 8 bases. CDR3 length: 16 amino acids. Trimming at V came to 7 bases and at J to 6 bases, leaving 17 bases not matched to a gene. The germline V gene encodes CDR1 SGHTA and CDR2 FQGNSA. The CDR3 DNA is TGTGCCAGCACCATTCGGGGGGGGCTAAAGGGACTCGAGCAGTACTTC. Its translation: CASTIRGGLKGLEQYF. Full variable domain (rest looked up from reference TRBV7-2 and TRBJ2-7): GAGVSQSPSNKVTEKGKDVELRCDPISGHTALYWYRQSLGQGLEFLIYFQGNSAPDKSGLPSDRFSAERTGGSVSTLTIQRTQQEDSAVYLCASTIRGGLKGLEQYFGPGTRLTVT.

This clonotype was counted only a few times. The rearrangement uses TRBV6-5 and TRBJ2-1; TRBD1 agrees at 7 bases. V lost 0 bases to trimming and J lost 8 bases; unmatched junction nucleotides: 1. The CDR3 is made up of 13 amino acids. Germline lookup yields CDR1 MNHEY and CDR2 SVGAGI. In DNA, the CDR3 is TGTGCCAGCAGTTACTCAGGGGGCCATGAGCAGTTCTTC. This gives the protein CASSYSGGHEQFF.

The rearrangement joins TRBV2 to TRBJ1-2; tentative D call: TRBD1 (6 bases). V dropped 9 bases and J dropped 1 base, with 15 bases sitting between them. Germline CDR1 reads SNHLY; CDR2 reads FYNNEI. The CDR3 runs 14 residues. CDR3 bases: TGTGCCAGTCCCGGACCAGGGGTTAACTATGGCTACACCTTC. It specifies CASPGPGVNYGYTF.

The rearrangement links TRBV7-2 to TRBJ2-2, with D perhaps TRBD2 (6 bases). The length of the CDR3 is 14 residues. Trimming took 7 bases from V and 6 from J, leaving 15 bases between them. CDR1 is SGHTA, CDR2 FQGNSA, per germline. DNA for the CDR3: TGTGCCAGCAACCCACTAGCATTCGCCGGGGAGCTGTTTTTT. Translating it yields CASNPLAFAGELFF.

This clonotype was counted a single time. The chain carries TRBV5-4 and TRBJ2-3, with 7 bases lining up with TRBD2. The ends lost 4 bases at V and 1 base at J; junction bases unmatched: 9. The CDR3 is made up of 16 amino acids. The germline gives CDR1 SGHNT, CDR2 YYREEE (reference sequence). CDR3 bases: TGTGCCAGCAGCCACGCAAGCGGGGCGCGCACAGATACGCAGTATTTT. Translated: CASSHASGARTDTQYF.

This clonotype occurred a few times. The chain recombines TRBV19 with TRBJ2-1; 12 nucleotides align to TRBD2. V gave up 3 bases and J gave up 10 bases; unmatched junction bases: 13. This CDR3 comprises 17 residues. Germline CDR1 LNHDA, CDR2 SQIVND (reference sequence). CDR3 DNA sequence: TGTGCCAGTAGTATGGGGACTAGCGGGCCTCTGAAGGAGGAGCAGTTCTTC. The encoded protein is CASSMGTSGPLKEEQFF.

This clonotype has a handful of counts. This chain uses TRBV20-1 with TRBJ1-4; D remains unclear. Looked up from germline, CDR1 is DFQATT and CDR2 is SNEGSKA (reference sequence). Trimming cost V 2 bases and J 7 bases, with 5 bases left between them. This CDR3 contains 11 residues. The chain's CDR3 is CSARMSEKLFF. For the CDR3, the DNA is TGCAGTGCTAGAATGAGTGAAAAACTGTTTTTT.

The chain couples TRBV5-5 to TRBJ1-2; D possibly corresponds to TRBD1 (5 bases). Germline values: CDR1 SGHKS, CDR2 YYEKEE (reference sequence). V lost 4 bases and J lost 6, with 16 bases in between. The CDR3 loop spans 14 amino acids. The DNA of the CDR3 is TGTGCCAGCAGCCCAGTTGAGACAGTCGATGGCTACACCTTC. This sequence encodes CASSPVETVDGYTF. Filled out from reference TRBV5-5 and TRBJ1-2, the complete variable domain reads DAGVTQSPTHLIKTRGQQVTLRCSPISGHKSVSWYQQVLGQGPQFIFQYYEKEERGRGNFPDRFSARQFPNYSSELNVNALLLGDSALYLCASSPVETVDGYTFGSGTRLTVV.

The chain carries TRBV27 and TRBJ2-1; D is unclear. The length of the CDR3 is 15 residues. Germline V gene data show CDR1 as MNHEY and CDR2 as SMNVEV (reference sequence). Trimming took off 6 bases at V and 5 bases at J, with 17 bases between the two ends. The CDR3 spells CASSPPPGRNNEQFF. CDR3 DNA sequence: TGTGCCAGCAGCCCACCTCCGGGTCGAAACAATGAGCAGTTCTTC.

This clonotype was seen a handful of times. CDR3 loop: CASSSTAQVSGANVLTF. The CDR3 nucleotides are TGCGCCAGCAGCTCCACGGCTCAGGTCTCTGGGGCCAACGTCCTGACTTTC. This sequence joins TRBV4-3 and TRBJ2-6; D is undetermined. Germline assignment: CDR1 LGHNA and CDR2 YSLEER. The V gene lost 5 bases and the J gene lost 0 bases, with 14 bases spanning the gap. The CDR3 loop spans 17 amino acids.

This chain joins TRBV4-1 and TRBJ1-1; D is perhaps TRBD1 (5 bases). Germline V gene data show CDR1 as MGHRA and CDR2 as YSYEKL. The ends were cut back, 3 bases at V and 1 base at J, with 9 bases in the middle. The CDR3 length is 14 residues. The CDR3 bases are TGCGCCAGCAGCCAGGGGGTAGGGAACACTGAAGCTTTCTTT. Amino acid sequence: CASSQGVGNTEAFF.

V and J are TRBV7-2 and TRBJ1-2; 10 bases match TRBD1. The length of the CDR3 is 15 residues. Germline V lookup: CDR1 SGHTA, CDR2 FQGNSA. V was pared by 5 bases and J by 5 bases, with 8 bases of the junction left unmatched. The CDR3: CASSPTTGGEYGYTF. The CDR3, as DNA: TGTGCCAGCAGCCCAACGACAGGGGGCGAGTATGGCTACACCTTC.

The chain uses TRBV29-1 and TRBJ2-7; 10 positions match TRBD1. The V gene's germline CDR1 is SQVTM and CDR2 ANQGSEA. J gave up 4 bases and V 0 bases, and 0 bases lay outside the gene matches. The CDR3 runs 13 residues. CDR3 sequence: CSVEEDRGYEQYF. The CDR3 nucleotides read TGCAGCGTTGAAGAGGACAGGGGGTACGAGCAGTACTTC.

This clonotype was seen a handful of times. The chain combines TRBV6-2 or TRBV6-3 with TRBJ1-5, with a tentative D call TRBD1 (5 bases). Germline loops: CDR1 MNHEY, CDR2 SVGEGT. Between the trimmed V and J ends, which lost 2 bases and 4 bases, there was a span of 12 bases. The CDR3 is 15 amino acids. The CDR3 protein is CASSYVTAVNQPQHF. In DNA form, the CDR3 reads TGTGCCAGCAGTTACGTGACAGCCGTGAATCAGCCCCAGCATTTT.

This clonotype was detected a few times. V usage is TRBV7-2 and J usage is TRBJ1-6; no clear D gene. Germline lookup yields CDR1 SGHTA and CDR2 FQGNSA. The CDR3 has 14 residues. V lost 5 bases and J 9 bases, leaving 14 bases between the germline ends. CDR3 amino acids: CASSVDGAGSPLHF. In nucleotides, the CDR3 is TGTGCCAGCAGCGTAGACGGAGCCGGTTCACCCCTCCACTTT.

CDR3 region: CASRMTAGTPEAFF. The CDR3 region has the DNA TGTGCCAGCAGGATGACAGCCGGGACCCCTGAAGCTTTCTTT. The chain employs TRBV2 and TRBJ1-1; D may be TRBD1 (5 bases). The CDR3 sequence is 14 residues long. The V end was cut by 6 bases, the J end by 6 bases, with 17 bases between. Germline V gene data show CDR1 as SNHLY and CDR2 as FYNNEI.

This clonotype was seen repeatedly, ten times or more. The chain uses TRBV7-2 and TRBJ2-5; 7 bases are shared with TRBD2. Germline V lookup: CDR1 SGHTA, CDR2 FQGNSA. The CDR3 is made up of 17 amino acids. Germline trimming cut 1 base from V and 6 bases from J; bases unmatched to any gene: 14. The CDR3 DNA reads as TGTGCCAGCAGCTTAGTTCCGGCCAGCGGGGTAGAAAAGACCCAGTACTTC. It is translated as CASSLVPASGVEKTQYF.

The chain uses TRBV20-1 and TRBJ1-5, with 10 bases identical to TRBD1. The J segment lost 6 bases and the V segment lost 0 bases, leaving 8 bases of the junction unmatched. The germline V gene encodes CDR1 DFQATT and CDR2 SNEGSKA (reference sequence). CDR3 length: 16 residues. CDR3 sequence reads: CSARDRRTGGSQPQHF. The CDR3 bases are TGCAGTGCTAGAGATCGTAGGACAGGGGGAAGTCAGCCCCAGCATTTT.

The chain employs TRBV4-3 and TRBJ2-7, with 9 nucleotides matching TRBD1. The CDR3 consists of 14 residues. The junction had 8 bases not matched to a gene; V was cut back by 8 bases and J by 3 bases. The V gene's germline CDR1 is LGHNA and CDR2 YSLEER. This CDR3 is CASSPGTGNYEQYF. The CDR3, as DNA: TGCGCCAGCTCCCCAGGGACAGGGAACTACGAGCAGTACTTC.

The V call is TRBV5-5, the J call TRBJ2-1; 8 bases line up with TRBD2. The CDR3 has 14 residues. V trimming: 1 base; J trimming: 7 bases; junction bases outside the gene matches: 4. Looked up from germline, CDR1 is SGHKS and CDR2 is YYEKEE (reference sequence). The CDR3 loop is CASSLIGTRNEQFF. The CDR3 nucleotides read TGTGCCAGCAGCTTGATTGGGACTAGGAATGAGCAGTTCTTC.

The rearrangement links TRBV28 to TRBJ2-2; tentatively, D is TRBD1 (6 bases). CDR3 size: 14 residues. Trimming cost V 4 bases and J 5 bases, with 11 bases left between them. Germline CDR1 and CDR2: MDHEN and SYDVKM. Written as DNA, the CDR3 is TGTGCCAGCAGTTCTACAGGGCGAACCGGGGAGCTGTTTTTT. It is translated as CASSSTGRTGELFF.

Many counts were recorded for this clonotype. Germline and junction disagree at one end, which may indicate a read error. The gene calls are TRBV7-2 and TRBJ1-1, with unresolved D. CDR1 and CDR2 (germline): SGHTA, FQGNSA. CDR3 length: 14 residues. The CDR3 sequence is CASTLEPVHTEAFF. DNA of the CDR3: TGTGCCAGCACCTTAGAACCCGTACACACTGAAGCTTTCTTT. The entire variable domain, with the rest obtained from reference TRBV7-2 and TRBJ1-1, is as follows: GAGVSQSPSNKVTEKGKDVELRCDPISGHTALYWYRQSLGQGLEFLIYFQGNSAPDKSGLPSDRFSAERTGGSVSTLTIQRTQQEDSAVYLCASTLEPVHTEAFFGQGTRLTVV.